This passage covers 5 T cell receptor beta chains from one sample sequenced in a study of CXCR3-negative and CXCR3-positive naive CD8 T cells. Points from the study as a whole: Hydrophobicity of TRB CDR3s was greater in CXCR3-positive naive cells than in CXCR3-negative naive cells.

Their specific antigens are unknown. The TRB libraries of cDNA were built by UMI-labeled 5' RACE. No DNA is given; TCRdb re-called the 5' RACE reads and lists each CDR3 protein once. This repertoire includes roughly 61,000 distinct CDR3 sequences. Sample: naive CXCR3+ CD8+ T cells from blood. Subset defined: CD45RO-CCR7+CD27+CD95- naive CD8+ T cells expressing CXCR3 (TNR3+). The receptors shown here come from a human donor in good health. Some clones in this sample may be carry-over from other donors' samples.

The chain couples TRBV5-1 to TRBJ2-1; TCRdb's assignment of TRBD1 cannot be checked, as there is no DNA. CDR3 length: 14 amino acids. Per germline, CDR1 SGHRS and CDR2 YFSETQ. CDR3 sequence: CASSHGTQYNEQFF.

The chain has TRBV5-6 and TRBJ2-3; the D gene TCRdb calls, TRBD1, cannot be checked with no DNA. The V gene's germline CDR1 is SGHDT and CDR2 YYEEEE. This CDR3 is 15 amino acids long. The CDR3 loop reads CASSLVPGVTDTQYF.

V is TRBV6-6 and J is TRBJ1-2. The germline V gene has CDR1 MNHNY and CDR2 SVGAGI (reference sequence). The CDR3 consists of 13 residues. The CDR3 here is CASTGGTSYGYTF.

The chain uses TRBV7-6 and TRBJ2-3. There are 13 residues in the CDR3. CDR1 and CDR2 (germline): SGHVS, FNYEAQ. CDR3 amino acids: CASSPKPTDTQYF.

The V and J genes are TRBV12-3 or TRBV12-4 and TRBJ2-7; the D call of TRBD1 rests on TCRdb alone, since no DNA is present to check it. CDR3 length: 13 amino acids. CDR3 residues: CASSLPGAGEQYF.